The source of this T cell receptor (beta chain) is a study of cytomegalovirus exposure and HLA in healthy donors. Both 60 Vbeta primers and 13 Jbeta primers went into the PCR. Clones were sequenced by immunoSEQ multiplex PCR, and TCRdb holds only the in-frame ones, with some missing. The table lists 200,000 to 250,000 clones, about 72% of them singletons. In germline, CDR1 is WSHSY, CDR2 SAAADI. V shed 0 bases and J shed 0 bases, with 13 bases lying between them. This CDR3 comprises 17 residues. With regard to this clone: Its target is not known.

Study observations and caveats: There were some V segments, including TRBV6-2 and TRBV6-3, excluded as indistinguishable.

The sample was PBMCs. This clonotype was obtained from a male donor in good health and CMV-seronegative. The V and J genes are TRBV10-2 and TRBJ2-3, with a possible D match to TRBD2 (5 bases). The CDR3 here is CASSESDRGSSTDTQYF. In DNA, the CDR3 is TGCGCCAGCAGTGAGTCGGATCGCGGGTCTAGCACAGATACGCAGTATTTT.